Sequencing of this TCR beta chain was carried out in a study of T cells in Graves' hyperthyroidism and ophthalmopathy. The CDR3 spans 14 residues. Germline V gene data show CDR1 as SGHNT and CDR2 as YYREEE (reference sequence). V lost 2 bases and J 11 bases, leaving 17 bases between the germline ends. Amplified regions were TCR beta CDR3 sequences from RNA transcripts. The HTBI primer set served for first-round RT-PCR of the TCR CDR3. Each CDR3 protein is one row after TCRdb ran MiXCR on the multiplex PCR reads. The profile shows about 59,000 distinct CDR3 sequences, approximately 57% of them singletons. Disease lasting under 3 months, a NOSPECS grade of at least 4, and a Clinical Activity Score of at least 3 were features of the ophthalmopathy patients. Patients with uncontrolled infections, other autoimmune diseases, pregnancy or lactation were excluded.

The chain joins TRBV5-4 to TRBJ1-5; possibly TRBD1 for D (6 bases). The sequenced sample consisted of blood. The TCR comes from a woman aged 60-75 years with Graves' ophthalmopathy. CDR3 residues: CASSFGGGQETQHF. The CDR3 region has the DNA TGTGCCAGCAGCTTTGGCGGGGGGCAAGAGACCCAGCATTTT.